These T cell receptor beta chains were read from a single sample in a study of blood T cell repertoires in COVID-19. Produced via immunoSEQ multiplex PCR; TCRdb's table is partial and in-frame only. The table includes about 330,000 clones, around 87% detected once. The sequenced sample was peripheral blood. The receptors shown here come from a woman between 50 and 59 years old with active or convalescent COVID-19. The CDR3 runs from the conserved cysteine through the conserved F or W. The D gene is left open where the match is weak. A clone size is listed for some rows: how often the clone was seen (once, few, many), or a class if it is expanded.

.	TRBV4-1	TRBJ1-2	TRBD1	CASSQGGQNYGYTF	TGCGCCAGCAGCCAAGGGGGACAGAACTATGGCTACACCTTC
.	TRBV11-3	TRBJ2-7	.	CASSSGYEQYF	TGTGCCAGCAGCTCCGGCTACGAGCAGTACTTC
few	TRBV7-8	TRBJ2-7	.	CASNWGSSYEQYF	TGTGCCAGCAACTGGGGCAGCTCCTACGAGCAGTACTTC
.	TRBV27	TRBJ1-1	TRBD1	CASGRDRANTEAFF	TGTGCCAGCGGTAGGGACAGGGCGAACACTGAAGCTTTCTTT
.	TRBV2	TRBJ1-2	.	CASSAQGNYGYTF	TGTGCCAGCAGCGCGCAGGGAAACTATGGCTACACCTTC
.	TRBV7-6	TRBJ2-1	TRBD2	CASSKRTSYYNEQFF	TGTGCCAGCAGCAAGAGGACTAGCTATTACAATGAGCAGTTCTTC
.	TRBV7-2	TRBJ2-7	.	CASSLGQVAGEQYF	TGTGCCAGCAGCTTAGGACAGGTGGCAGGAGAGCAGTACTTC
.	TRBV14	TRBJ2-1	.	CASSQELSSNEQFF	TGTGCCAGCAGCCAAGAGCTCTCCAGTAATGAGCAGTTCTTC
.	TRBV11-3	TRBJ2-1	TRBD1	CASSLQGQGEYNEQFF	TGTGCCAGCAGCTTACAGGGACAGGGGGAATACAATGAGCAGTTCTTC
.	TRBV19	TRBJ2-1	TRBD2	CASSIELAGSGEQFF	TGTGCCAGTAGTATCGAGCTAGCGGGATCGGGCGAGCAGTTCTTC
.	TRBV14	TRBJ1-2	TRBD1	CASSQESRGQGNYGYTF	TGTGCCAGCAGCCAAGAGAGCAGAGGACAGGGGAACTATGGCTACACCTTC
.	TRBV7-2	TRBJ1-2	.	CASSLAGVDYGYTF	TGTGCCAGCAGCTTAGCCGGGGTGGACTATGGCTACACCTTC
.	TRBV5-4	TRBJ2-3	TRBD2	CASSLVTSENTDTQYF	TGTGCCAGCAGCCTCGTGACTAGCGAGAACACAGATACGCAGTATTTT
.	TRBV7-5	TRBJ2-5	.	CARSPRGWTLRVRETQYF	TGTGCCAGAAGCCCAAGAGGCTGGACGTTGCGGGTGCGGGAGACCCAGTACTTC
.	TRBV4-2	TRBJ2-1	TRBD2	CASSHSSGGRWEQFF	TGTGCCAGCAGCCATTCTAGCGGGGGACGTTGGGAGCAGTTCTTC
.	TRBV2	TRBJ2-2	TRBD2	CASSGSGGPGGELFF	TGTGCCAGCAGTGGCTCGGGGGGGCCTGGCGGGGAGCTGTTTTTT
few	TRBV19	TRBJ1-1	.	CASSTQALNTEAFF	TGTGCCAGTAGTACCCAGGCCCTGAACACTGAAGCTTTCTTT
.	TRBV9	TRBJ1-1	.	CASSVVVRQGGTEAFF	TGTGCCAGCAGCGTAGTCGTGCGGCAGGGCGGCACTGAAGCTTTCTTT
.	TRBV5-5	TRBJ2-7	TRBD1	CASSLHPDREDYEQYF	TGTGCCAGCAGCTTGCACCCGGACAGGGAGGACTACGAGCAGTACTTC
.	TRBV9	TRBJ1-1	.	CASSVGREVTEAFF	TGTGCCAGCAGCGTAGGAAGAGAGGTAACTGAAGCTTTCTTT
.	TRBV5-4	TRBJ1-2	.	CASSPGGGYGYTF	TGTGCCAGCAGCCCTGGCGGTGGCTATGGCTACACCTTC
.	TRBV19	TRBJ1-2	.	CASSHRREGSNYGYTF	TGTGCCAGTAGTCATCGGAGGGAGGGGTCGAACTATGGCTACACCTTC
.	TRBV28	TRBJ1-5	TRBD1	CASSDRVAQPQHF	TGTGCCAGCAGTGACAGGGTGGCTCAGCCCCAGCATTTT
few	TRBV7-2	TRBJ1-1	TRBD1	CASSQYRGDAFF	TGTGCCAGCAGCCAATACAGGGGGGACGCTTTCTTT
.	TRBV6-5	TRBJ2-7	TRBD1	CASSLGTGQSEQYF	TGTGCCAGCAGCCTCGGGACAGGACAGAGCGAGCAGTACTTC
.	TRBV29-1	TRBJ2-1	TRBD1	CSVNRGSYNEQFF	TGCAGCGTCAACAGGGGCTCCTACAATGAGCAGTTCTTC
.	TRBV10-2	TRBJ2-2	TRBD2	CAVSGTSGRLNTGELFF	TGCGCCGTCTCCGGGACTAGCGGGAGGTTGAACACCGGGGAGCTGTTTTTT
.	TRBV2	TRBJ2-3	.	CASTVGGGSVDTQYF	TGTGCCAGCACTGTAGGTGGGGGGTCGGTAGATACGCAGTATTTT
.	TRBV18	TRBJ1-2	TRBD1	CASSPPIDRVYGGYTF	TGTGCCAGCTCACCACCAATCGACAGGGTTTATGGTGGCTACACCTTC
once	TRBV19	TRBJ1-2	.	CASRGGANYGYTF	TGTGCCAGTAGAGGTGGGGCGAACTATGGCTACACCTTC
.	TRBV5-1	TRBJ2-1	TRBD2	CASSLETSAYNEQFF	TGCGCCAGCAGCTTGGAGACTAGCGCCTACAATGAGCAGTTCTTC
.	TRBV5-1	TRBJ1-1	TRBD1	CASSLDRGRTEAFF	TGCGCCAGCAGCTTGGACAGGGGGAGAACTGAAGCTTTCTTT
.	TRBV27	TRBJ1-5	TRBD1	CASSLTGFQPQHF	TGTGCCAGCAGTTTGACAGGGTTTCAGCCCCAGCATTTT
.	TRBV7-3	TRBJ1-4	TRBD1	CASSARQGAVEKLFF	TGTGCCAGCAGCGCCCGACAGGGGGCGGTTGAAAAACTGTTTTTT
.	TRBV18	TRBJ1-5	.	CASSQTGFNSNQPQHF	TGTGCCAGCTCCCAGACGGGGTTTAATAGCAATCAGCCCCAGCATTTT
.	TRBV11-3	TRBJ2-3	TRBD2	CASSHRTSGRERDTQYF	TGTGCCAGCAGCCATAGGACTAGCGGGAGGGAAAGAGATACGCAGTATTTT
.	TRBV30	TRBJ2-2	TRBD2	CAWSSGTSESGELFF	TGTGCCTGGAGTTCTGGGACTAGCGAGTCCGGGGAGCTGTTTTTT
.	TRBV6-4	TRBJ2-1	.	CASKDSRGPWFF	TGTGCCAGCAAGGACTCGAGAGGCCCCTGGTTCTTC